This T cell receptor (beta chain) was recorded in a study of blood T cell repertoires in COVID-19. About the study: Sources were T cells, B-cell-depleted T cells, or PBMCs; the material itself was cDNA or gDNA.

CDR1 is MNHEY and CDR2 is SVGAGI in the germline V gene. This CDR3 has 14 amino acids. The V end was cut by 5 bases, the J end by 6 bases, with 16 bases between. TCRdb keeps only in-frame clones here, not all; method: immunoSEQ multiplex PCR. Here the sample spans more than 100,000 clones, 78% being singletons. The sequenced material came from peripheral blood. The source is a man aged 65 to 79 with acute or convalescent COVID-19. V is TRBV6-5 and J is TRBJ1-1; D is undetermined. Written as DNA, the CDR3 is TGTGCCAGCAGTAAAAGTCCGATAGCGGCTGAAGCTTTCTTT. Protein product: CASSKSPIAAEAFF.